The next 15 T cell receptor beta chains were all read from a single sample in a study of CD8+ T cells in alopecia areata. Extracted from the samples, RNA was reverse transcribed into cDNA to serve as the sequencing template. Using immunoSEQ multiplex PCR, the repertoire was profiled, and TCRdb retains in-frame clones only, with some absent. The table includes around 180,000 clones, under 80% detected once. Treatment noted: oral pan-JAK inhibitor, 5-10 mg twice daily. The sequenced sample was CD4+ T cells sorted from blood, obtained between weeks 49 and 50, from a patient treated with tofacitinib. Receptors originate from a human donor with alopecia areata.

This chain links TRBV19 with TRBJ1-2; tentatively, D is TRBD1 (6 bases). Trimming removed 4 bases at V and 5 bases at J, with 11 bases between. CDR3 length: 13 amino acids. Germline-derived CDR1 and CDR2 are LNHDA and SQIVND (reference sequence). For the CDR3, the DNA is TGTGCCAGTAGTAGGGACAAGGGATATGGCTACACCTTC. Its translation is CASSRDKGYGYTF.

The chain links TRBV29-1 to TRBJ2-3, with 7 bases matching TRBD1. The CDR3 totals 13 residues. V gave up 3 bases and J gave up 6 bases; unmatched junction bases: 6. Looked up from germline, CDR1 is SQVTM and CDR2 is ANQGSEA. The CDR3 nucleotides read TGCAGCGTTGATGAGGGGGCCAGGGATACGCAGTATTTT. As protein: CSVDEGARDTQYF.

In its sample, this clone was seen once. The chain uses TRBV7-2 and TRBJ1-2, with D perhaps TRBD1 (5 bases). The CDR3 has 15 amino acids. CDR1 SGHTA and CDR2 FQGNSA come from the germline V gene. The V end lost 5 bases, the J end lost 6 bases, and 19 bases lay between the germline ends. The CDR3 DNA reads TGTGCCAGCAGCGCCAGACAGTCCCCCGCAAATGGCTACACCTTC. Translation gives CASSARQSPANGYTF.

V is TRBV6-4 and J is TRBJ2-2; a possible D gene is TRBD2 (6 bases). Trimming left V 7 bases short and J 5 bases short, with 32 bases between. The CDR3 is 20 amino acids. Germline lookup yields CDR1 MRHNA and CDR2 SNTAGT. The CDR3 region is CASTQVWRAAPTRGTGELFF. The CDR3, as DNA: TGTGCCAGCACCCAGGTTTGGAGGGCTGCCCCTACGCGGGGAACCGGGGAGCTGTTTTTT.

This clone was seen a few times. The chain employs TRBV13 and TRBJ2-7; D remains ambiguous. V was pared by 1 base and J by 7 bases, with 5 bases between. This CDR3 contains 11 residues. Germline V gives CDR1 PRHDT, CDR2 FYEKMQ (reference sequence). The CDR3 here is CASSLVREQYF. The CDR3 DNA reads as TGTGCCAGCAGCTTAGTGCGGGAGCAGTACTTC.

This clone has more than one count but fewer than ten. The gene calls are TRBV7-9 and TRBJ1-1, with unresolved D. The CDR3 spans 16 residues. Germline CDR1 reads SEHNR; CDR2 reads FQNEAQ (reference sequence). The germline V and J ends were trimmed by 1 base and 7 bases, with 19 bases remaining between them. Here the CDR3 DNA reads TGTGCCAGCAGCTTAGACTTCGGGATCACCCGAAATGAAGCTTTCTTT. This gives the protein CASSLDFGITRNEAFF. The whole variable domain, remainder taken from reference TRBV7-9 and TRBJ1-1, is DTGVSQNPRHKITKRGQNVTFRCDPISEHNRLYWYRQTLGQGPEFLTYFQNEAQLEKSRLLSDRFSAERPKGSFSTLEIQRTEQGDSAMYLCASSLDFGITRNEAFFGQGTRLTVV.

This clone has ten or more counts. The chain has TRBV10-3 and TRBJ1-6, with D unclear. Trimming cost V 0 bases and J 4 bases, with 7 bases left between them. Germline-derived CDR1 and CDR2 are ENHRY and SYGVKD. This CDR3 has 15 residues. The CDR3 protein is CAISESAGYNSPLHF. In DNA, the CDR3 is TGTGCCATCAGTGAGTCGGCGGGATATAATTCACCCCTCCACTTT.

The gene calls are TRBV7-2 and TRBJ1-1, with D unclear. Deletions cut 5 bases from V and 6 bases from J, with 7 bases between. CDR1 is SGHTA and CDR2 is FQGNSA in the germline V gene. The CDR3 sequence is 11 residues long. The CDR3 loop is CASSPRAEAFF. Here the CDR3 DNA reads TGTGCCAGCAGCCCAAGAGCTGAAGCTTTCTTT.

This chain links TRBV5-1 with TRBJ2-1; perhaps TRBD1 as D (6 bases). The CDR3 is 17 residues long. The V end was cut by 1 base, the J end by 6 bases, with 20 bases between. CDR1 and CDR2 (germline): SGHRS, YFSETQ. CDR3 bases: TGCGCCAGCAGCTTGCGTACAGGGACCCCCTCTTCCAATGAGCAGTTCTTC. This gives the protein CASSLRTGTPSSNEQFF.

The chain links TRBV19 to TRBJ1-6, with D perhaps matching TRBD1 (6 bases). Germline-derived CDR1 and CDR2 are LNHDA and SQIVND (reference sequence). Deletions cut 2 bases from V and 10 bases from J, with 18 bases between. CDR3 length: 16 amino acids. The CDR3 DNA reads TGTGCCAGTAGTATAAGGGGACCCAAAAGGGGGTCACCCCTCCACTTT. It encodes CASSIRGPKRGSPLHF. The full variable domain, completed using reference TRBV19 and TRBJ1-6, is DGGITQSPKYLFRKEGQNVTLSCEQNLNHDAMYWYRQDPGQGLRLIYYSQIVNDFQKGDIAEGYSVSREKKESFPLTVTSAQKNPTAFYLCASSIRGPKRGSPLHFGNGTRLTVT.

The V and J genes are TRBV30 and TRBJ2-3, with 10 positions matching TRBD2. With V trimmed by 5 bases and J by 5 bases, 1 base remained unmatched. CDR3 length: 12 residues. The V gene's germline CDR1 is GTSNPN and CDR2 SVGIG (reference sequence). CDR3 amino acids: CAWLAGEDTQYF. CDR3 nucleotide sequence: TGTGCCTGGCTAGCGGGGGAAGATACGCAGTATTTT.

The rearrangement uses TRBV9 and TRBJ2-5, with a tentative D call TRBD2 (6 bases). V lost 0 bases, J lost 5 bases, and 14 bases lay in between. Germline loops: CDR1 SGDLS, CDR2 YYNGEE. The CDR3 is made up of 15 amino acids. The CDR3 here is CASSVGGGAEETQYF. In DNA form, the CDR3 reads TGTGCCAGCAGCGTAGGAGGAGGGGCCGAGGAGACCCAGTACTTC.

This chain links TRBV6-4 with TRBJ1-5; D is perhaps TRBD1 (5 bases). Per germline, CDR1 MRHNA and CDR2 SNTAGT. The V end lost 4 bases, the J end lost 5 bases, and 24 bases lay between the germline ends. The CDR3 is 18 amino acids. CDR3 sequence reads: CASSVSQQGREKHQPQHF. CDR3 bases: TGTGCCAGCAGTGTCTCCCAGCAGGGAAGGGAGAAACATCAGCCCCAGCATTTT.

The chain joins TRBV6-1 to TRBJ2-3; 9 bases line up with TRBD2. CDR1 is MNHNS, CDR2 SASEGT, per germline. The CDR3 runs to 15 residues. With V trimmed by 2 bases and J by 3 bases, 3 bases remained unmatched. The CDR3 coding sequence is TGTGCCAGCAGTGAACAGCGGGGGGAAACAGATACGCAGTATTTT. It yields the protein CASSEQRGETDTQYF.

V usage is TRBV7-2 and J usage is TRBJ1-5; D gene uncertain. CDR1 is SGHTA, CDR2 FQGNSA, per germline. Trimming shortened V by 2 bases and J by 7 bases, and 12 bases separated the two germline ends. CDR3 size: 14 residues. The CDR3 DNA follows: TGTGCCAGCAGCTTACTACGGGTGGGCCAGCCCCAGCATTTT. The encoded protein is CASSLLRVGQPQHF.